What follows are 2 T cell receptor beta chains derived from one specimen sequenced in a study of post-analysis software for immune sequencing data. Overall study results and limits: Five TRBV segments were more frequent in patients than controls; TRBV5-6, TRBV5-1 and TRBV20-1 belonged to this group.

The TCR beta cDNA libraries contained unique molecular identifiers. TCRdb passed the PCR reads through MiXCR, listing each CDR3 protein once. Of 650,000 to 850,000 distinct CDR3 sequences in the sample, 53% were seen once. No antigen has been identified for these receptors. What was sequenced was blood. The receptors stem from a girl under 18 with multiple sclerosis.

The V gene is TRBV2, the J gene TRBJ2-5, with D hard to call. V was cut by 6 bases and J by 3 bases, with 20 bases left in between. CDR3 length: 16 amino acids. CDR1 is SNHLY and CDR2 is FYNNEI in the germline V gene. CDR3 region: CASRDGRLVIEETQYF. The DNA for the CDR3 is TGTGCCAGCAGAGACGGACGGCTTGTCATTGAAGAGACCCAGTACTTC. The variable domain in full, completed from reference TRBV2 and TRBJ2-5, reads EPEVTQTPSHQVTQMGQEVILRCVPISNHLYFYWYRQILGQKVEFLVSFYNNEISEKSEIFDDQFSVERPDGSNFTLKIRSTKLEDSAMYFCASRDGRLVIEETQYFGPGTRLLVL.

This clonotype was picked up many times. The chain joins TRBV5-1 to TRBJ2-7, with 11 bases fitting TRBD2. The germline V gene has CDR1 SGHRS and CDR2 YFSETQ. This CDR3 contains 16 residues. V shed 2 bases and J 0 bases; nucleotides not matched to a gene: 4. The CDR3: CASSFSSGGFSYEQYF. The CDR3 DNA follows: TGCGCCAGCAGCTTCTCTAGCGGGGGGTTCTCCTACGAGCAGTACTTC.